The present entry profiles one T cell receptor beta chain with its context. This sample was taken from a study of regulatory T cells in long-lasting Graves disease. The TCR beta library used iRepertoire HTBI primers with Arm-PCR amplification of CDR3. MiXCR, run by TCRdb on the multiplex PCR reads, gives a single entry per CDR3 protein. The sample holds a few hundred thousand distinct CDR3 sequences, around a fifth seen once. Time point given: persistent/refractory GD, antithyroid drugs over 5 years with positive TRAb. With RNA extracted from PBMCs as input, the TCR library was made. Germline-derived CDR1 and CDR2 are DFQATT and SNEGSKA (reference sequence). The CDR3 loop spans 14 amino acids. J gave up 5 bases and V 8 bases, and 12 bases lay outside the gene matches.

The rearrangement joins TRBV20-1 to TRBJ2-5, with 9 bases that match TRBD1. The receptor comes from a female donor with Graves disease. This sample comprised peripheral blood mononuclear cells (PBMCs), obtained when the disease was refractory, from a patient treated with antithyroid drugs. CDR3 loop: CSTGGQGKRETQYF. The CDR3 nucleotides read TGCAGTACCGGCGGACAGGGGAAGAGGGAGACCCAGTACTTC.